The 29 T cell receptor beta chains in this list originate from one sample, sequenced in a study of T cells in localized non-small cell lung cancer. Clones were read by immunoSEQ multiplex PCR, and TCRdb kept only the in-frame ones, dropping some. The sample records about 33,000 clones, over 75% being singletons. The sequencing here drew on peripheral blood, taken before any cancer treatment. These TCRs come from an older male donor with stage III lung adenocarcinoma.

The chain has TRBV5-1 and TRBJ2-3; possible D gene TRBD2, 5 bases. V was cut by 1 base and J by 1 base, with 10 bases left in between. The length of the CDR3 is 15 residues. In germline, CDR1 is SGHRS, CDR2 YFSETQ. The CDR3 nucleotides are TGCGCCAGCAGCTTGAGCAGCGGAGGCACAGATACGCAGTATTTT. Its translation is CASSLSSGGTDTQYF.

The sample holds one count of this clone. The V and J genes are TRBV15 and TRBJ2-7; TRBD1 agrees at 10 bases. This CDR3 spans 15 amino acids. The germline gives CDR1 LNHNV, CDR2 YYDKDF (reference sequence). With 6 bases clipped from V and 5 bases from J, the junction kept 10 bases outside the gene matches. CDR3 nucleotide sequence: TGTGCCACCAGTAAAAGAGGGGACAGGGGACACGAGCAGTACTTC. This gives the protein CATSKRGDRGHEQYF. The variable domain in full, with the rest retrieved from reference TRBV15 and TRBJ2-7, is DAMVIQNPRYQVTQFGKPVTLSCSQTLNHNVMYWYQQKSSQAPKLLFHYYDKDFNNEADTPDNFQSRRPNTSFCFLDIRSPGLGDTAMYLCATSKRGDRGHEQYFGPGTRLTVT.

This chain uses TRBV5-4 with TRBJ2-2, with D possibly matching TRBD1 (6 bases). This CDR3 region has 16 residues. CDR1 and CDR2 from the germline V gene are SGHNT and YYREEE (reference sequence). Trimming cost V 4 bases and J 2 bases, with 15 bases left between them. CDR3 coding DNA: TGTGCCAGCAGCCCTGGACAGTCTACCAACACCGGGGAGCTGTTTTTT. As protein: CASSPGQSTNTGELFF.

This sequence joins TRBV7-9 and TRBJ1-2; D ambiguous. Germline-derived CDR1 and CDR2 are SEHNR and FQNEAQ (reference sequence). This CDR3 comprises 18 residues. Trimming removed 0 bases from V and 0 bases from J, with 17 bases in between. CDR3: CASSLAGRIGVANYGYTF. In DNA form, the CDR3 reads TGTGCCAGCAGCTTAGCTGGCAGAATCGGGGTGGCTAACTATGGCTACACCTTC.

The chain carries TRBV19 and TRBJ2-7; D ambiguous. CDR3 length: 14 residues. The germline CDR1 and CDR2 sequences are LNHDA and SQIVND (reference sequence). V dropped 10 bases and J dropped 2 bases, with 18 bases sitting between them. DNA for the CDR3: TGTGCCACCCAAAAGGCAGGTGGGGCCTACGAGCAGTACTTC. As protein: CATQKAGGAYEQYF. The entire variable domain, with the rest obtained from reference TRBV19 and TRBJ2-7, is as follows: DGGITQSPKYLFRKEGQNVTLSCEQNLNHDAMYWYRQDPGQGLRLIYYSQIVNDFQKGDIAEGYSVSREKKESFPLTVTSAQKNPTAFYLCATQKAGGAYEQYFGPGTRLTVT.

The rearrangement links TRBV4-1 to TRBJ2-1, with unresolved D. The V end lost 5 bases, the J end lost 8 bases, and 22 bases lay between the germline ends. The CDR3 is 16 residues long. CDR1 MGHRA and CDR2 YSYEKL come from the germline V gene. The CDR3 reads CASSSNLENRGDEQFF. The CDR3 DNA is TGCGCCAGCAGCAGTAACTTAGAAAATAGAGGCGATGAGCAGTTCTTC.

The chain employs TRBV18 and TRBJ1-1; no clear D. The V gene lost 8 bases and the J gene lost 1 base, with 20 bases spanning the gap. This CDR3 comprises 16 residues. From germline, CDR1 is KGHSH and CDR2 LQKENI. The CDR3 DNA is TGTGCCAGCACCCCTTCAACAAACGTAGGGAACACTGAAGCTTTCTTT. This encodes CASTPSTNVGNTEAFF.

The chain carries TRBV5-1 and TRBJ1-1; 10 positions match TRBD1. This CDR3 is built from 16 residues. Germline CDR1 is SGHRS and CDR2 is YFSETQ. The V segment lost 4 bases and the J segment 2 bases; nucleotides outside the gene matches: 8. The CDR3: CASSHSGTGANTEAFF. In DNA, the CDR3 is TGCGCCAGCAGCCATTCCGGGACAGGGGCAAACACTGAAGCTTTCTTT. Full variable domain (rest looked up from reference TRBV5-1 and TRBJ1-1): KAGVTQTPRYLIKTRGQQVTLSCSPISGHRSVSWYQQTPGQGLQFLFEYFSETQRNKGNFPGRFSGRQFSNSRSEMNVSTLELGDSALYLCASSHSGTGANTEAFFGQGTRLTVV.

This rearrangement joins TRBV7-9 to TRBJ1-4; 9 bases align to TRBD1. With 5 bases clipped from V and 3 bases from J, the junction kept 7 bases outside the gene matches. The CDR3 loop spans 16 amino acids. Looked up from germline, CDR1 is SEHNR and CDR2 is FQNEAQ (reference sequence). As DNA, the CDR3 is TGTGCCAGCAGCGCCCGACAGGGGGGGGCTAATGAAAAACTGTTTTTT. Translating gives CASSARQGGANEKLFF.

The CDR3 protein is CASSEVSGNTGELFF. The CDR3 DNA is TGTGCCAGCAGTGAAGTGAGCGGGAACACCGGGGAGCTGTTTTTT. The chain joins TRBV2 to TRBJ2-2, with TRBD2 as a possible D gene (5 bases). The V and J ends lost 1 base and 1 base respectively, with 7 bases between them. Germline CDR1 is SNHLY and CDR2 is FYNNEI. There are 15 residues in the CDR3.

This clone was observed a single time. The chain is built from TRBV5-6 and TRBJ2-5; 10 nucleotides agree with TRBD1. The junction had 3 bases not matched to a gene; V was cut back by 1 base and J by 6 bases. Looked up from germline, CDR1 is SGHDT and CDR2 is YYEEEE. The CDR3 extends over 14 amino acids. The CDR3 region has the DNA TGTGCCAGCAGCTTGCGGACAGGGGGGAAGACCCAGTACTTC. Its translation: CASSLRTGGKTQYF. Using reference TRBV5-6 and TRBJ2-5 for the parts outside the CDR3, the full variable domain is DAGVTQSPTHLIKTRGQQVTLRCSPKSGHDTVSWYQQALGQGPQFIFQYYEEEERQRGNFPDRFSGHQFPNYSSELNVNALLLGDSALYLCASSLRTGGKTQYFGPGTRLLVL.

This clone was picked up one time. This chain uses TRBV18 with TRBJ1-4; the D is unclear. The CDR3 is 11 residues long. CDR1 is KGHSH and CDR2 is LQKENI in the germline V gene. V lost 6 bases and J lost 8, with 7 bases in between. The CDR3 is CASSPGEKLFF. CDR3 DNA sequence: TGTGCCAGCTCGCCTGGGGAAAAACTGTTTTTT.

The chain carries TRBV27 and TRBJ1-5; TRBD1 aligns across 7 bases. With V trimmed by 6 bases and J by 5 bases, 10 bases remained unmatched. CDR1 MNHEY and CDR2 SMNVEV come from the germline V gene (reference sequence). This CDR3 contains 15 residues. DNA of the CDR3: TGTGCCAGCAGCCCGGGGAGACAGGGCGATCAGCCCCAGCATTTT. Translating gives CASSPGRQGDQPQHF.

This clone was counted between two and nine times. The chain employs TRBV10-2 and TRBJ1-5; D remains unclear. The V end lost 4 bases, the J end lost 3 bases, and 7 bases lay between the germline ends. From germline, CDR1 is WSHSY and CDR2 SAAADI. The CDR3 spans 13 residues. The CDR3: CASSGQLNQPQHF. CDR3 nucleotide sequence: TGCGCCAGCAGTGGGCAGCTCAATCAGCCCCAGCATTTT.

This sequence joins TRBV4-2 and TRBJ1-5; unclear D gene. The V and J ends lost 1 base and 2 bases respectively, with 9 bases between them. The germline V gene has CDR1 LGHNA and CDR2 YNFKEQ. The CDR3 totals 15 residues. In nucleotides, the CDR3 is TGTGCCAGCAGCCAAGGGCATCTGGGCAATCAGCCCCAGCATTTT. Protein: CASSQGHLGNQPQHF.

This clone has just a few counts. The chain recombines TRBV6-5 with TRBJ2-2; D possibly corresponds to TRBD1 (5 bases). This CDR3 is built from 16 residues. Trimming removed 2 bases at V and 0 bases at J, with 10 bases between. The germline V gene encodes CDR1 MNHEY and CDR2 SVGAGI. CDR3: CASSYRQITNTGELFF. CDR3 nucleotide sequence: TGTGCCAGCAGTTACAGACAGATTACGAACACCGGGGAGCTGTTTTTT.

The chain combines TRBV10-1 with TRBJ1-5; D is unresolved. Germline-derived CDR1 and CDR2 are WNHNN and SYGVQD (reference sequence). Trimming cost V 0 bases and J 7 bases, with 4 bases left between them. The CDR3 consists of 12 residues. CDR3 sequence (DNA): TGCGCCAGCAGTGAGTCGGGCCAGCCCCAGCATTTT. The encoded protein is CASSESGQPQHF.

The V call is TRBV6-5, the J call TRBJ1-5; D unclear. CDR3 size: 12 residues. The V gene's germline CDR1 is MNHEY and CDR2 SVGAGI. V was trimmed by 4 bases and J by 6 bases, leaving 7 bases between them. DNA for the CDR3: TGTGCCAGCAGTTCCGGGAGTCAGCCCCAGCATTTT. Protein: CASSSGSQPQHF.

The gene calls are TRBV29-1 and TRBJ1-3; D is unresolved. Trimming cost V 6 bases and J 1 base, with 10 bases left between them. Germline V gene data show CDR1 as SQVTM and CDR2 as ANQGSEA. The CDR3 extends over 13 amino acids. The CDR3 spells CSVQDGSGNTIYF. As DNA, the CDR3 is TGCAGCGTACAAGACGGATCTGGAAACACCATATATTTT.

The rearrangement links TRBV27 to TRBJ1-1; 8 nucleotides agree with TRBD1. Germline loops: CDR1 MNHEY, CDR2 SMNVEV (reference sequence). V lost 2 bases and J lost 7; bases outside the gene matches: 6. There are 14 residues in the CDR3. In nucleotides, the CDR3 is TGTGCCAGCAGTTTAAAGGACAGGGTCAATGAAGCTTTCTTT. Its translation: CASSLKDRVNEAFF.

On this clone itself: Because the CDR3's place on the DNA is in doubt, the DNA is left out and the CDR3 is given as listed by TCRdb. The V call is TRBV29-1, the J call TRBJ2-7. Inclusive of both ends, the CDR3 amounts to 11 amino acids. Looked up from germline, CDR1 is SQVTM and CDR2 is ANQGSEA. CDR3 protein: CSVGPGTGIIF.

J is TRBJ2-3 and V is TRBV19; 9 nucleotides line up with TRBD1. The CDR3 is 15 amino acids. Germline CDR1 LNHDA, CDR2 SQIVND (reference sequence). The J segment lost 0 bases and the V segment lost 8 bases, leaving 6 bases of the junction unmatched. Here the CDR3 reads CASADRGASTDTQYF. The CDR3, as DNA: TGTGCCAGTGCCGACAGGGGGGCAAGCACAGATACGCAGTATTTT.

The chain combines TRBV5-1 with TRBJ1-5; D is uncertain. Germline loops: CDR1 SGHRS, CDR2 YFSETQ. The CDR3 totals 14 residues. Trimming cost V 1 base and J 2 bases, with 7 bases left between them. The CDR3 spells CASSLSGGNQPQHF. CDR3 sequence (DNA): TGCGCCAGCAGCTTGTCTGGGGGCAATCAGCCCCAGCATTTT.

The rearrangement joins TRBV4-1 to TRBJ2-5, with 7 positions matching TRBD2. Germline loops: CDR1 MGHRA, CDR2 YSYEKL. The CDR3 sequence is 14 residues long. V was clipped by 0 bases and J by 4 bases; unmatched bases: 2. CDR3 amino acids: CASSQDREGETQYF. Written as DNA, the CDR3 is TGCGCCAGCAGCCAAGACAGGGAGGGAGAGACCCAGTACTTC.

This chain joins TRBV13 and TRBJ1-1, with D uncertain. The ends were cut back, 2 bases at V and 4 bases at J, with 8 bases in the middle. Germline V CDR1 and CDR2: PRHDT, FYEKMQ (reference sequence). This CDR3 is built from 13 residues. CDR3 amino acids: CASSLKESTEAFF. The CDR3 DNA reads as TGTGCCAGCAGCTTAAAGGAATCCACTGAAGCTTTCTTT.

The V call is TRBV6-5, the J call TRBJ2-3; unclear D gene. The V gene's germline CDR1 is MNHEY and CDR2 SVGAGI. The CDR3 sequence is 14 residues long. Trimming removed 9 bases from V and 0 bases from J, with 13 bases in between. The CDR3 nucleotides are TGTGCCAGACCGGACCCTCCTAGCACAGATACGCAGTATTTT. This translates into CARPDPPSTDTQYF.

The chain carries TRBV4-2 and TRBJ2-1; perhaps TRBD2 as D (6 bases). CDR3 length: 17 amino acids. V was pared by 2 bases and J by 1 base, with 15 bases between. The germline gives CDR1 LGHNA, CDR2 YNFKEQ. For the CDR3, the DNA is TGTGCCAGCAGCCAACTCCCCGGGGGTGGGTCCTACAATGAGCAGTTCTTC. This sequence encodes CASSQLPGGGSYNEQFF.

CDR3 coding DNA: TGTGCCAGCAGAGCCTACAGAGCAACTAATGAAAAACTGTTTTTT. It specifies CASRAYRATNEKLFF. The V gene is TRBV2, the J gene TRBJ1-4, with D uncertain. Germline V gene data show CDR1 as SNHLY and CDR2 as FYNNEI. The germline V and J ends were trimmed by 6 bases and 0 bases, with 11 bases remaining between them. This CDR3 contains 15 residues.

As concerns this clone: The same CDR3 can be traced to other DNA sequences in this sample. V is TRBV5-4 and J is TRBJ2-7, with a possible D match to TRBD1 (6 bases). The CDR3 contains 14 residues. The V gene lost 8 bases and the J gene lost 5 bases, with 20 bases spanning the gap. Germline CDR1 is SGHNT and CDR2 is YYREEE (reference sequence). The CDR3 nucleotides are TGTGCCAGTAGCACCCAGGGGTACGACGACGAGCAGTACTTC. It is translated as CASSTQGYDDEQYF.